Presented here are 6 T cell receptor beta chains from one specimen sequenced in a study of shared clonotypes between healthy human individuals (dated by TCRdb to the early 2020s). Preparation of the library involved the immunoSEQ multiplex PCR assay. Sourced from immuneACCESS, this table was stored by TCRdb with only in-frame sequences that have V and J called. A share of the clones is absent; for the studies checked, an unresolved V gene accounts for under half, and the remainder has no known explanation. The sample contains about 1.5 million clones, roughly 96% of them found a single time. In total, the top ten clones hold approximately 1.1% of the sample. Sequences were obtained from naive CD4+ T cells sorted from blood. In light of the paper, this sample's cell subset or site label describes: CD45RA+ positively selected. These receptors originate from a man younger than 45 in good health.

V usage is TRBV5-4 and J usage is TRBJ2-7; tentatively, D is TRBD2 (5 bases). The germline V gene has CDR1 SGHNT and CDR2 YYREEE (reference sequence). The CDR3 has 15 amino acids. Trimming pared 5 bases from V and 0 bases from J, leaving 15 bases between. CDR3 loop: CASSLRGPHSYEQYF. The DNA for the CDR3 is TGTGCCAGCAGTCTTCGGGGTCCCCACTCCTACGAGCAGTACTTC. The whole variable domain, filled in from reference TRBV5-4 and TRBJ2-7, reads ETGVTQSPTHLIKTRGQQVTLRCSSQSGHNTVSWYQQALGQGPQFIFQYYREEENGRGNFPPRFSGLQFPNYSSELNVNALELDDSALYLCASSLRGPHSYEQYFGPGTRLTVT.

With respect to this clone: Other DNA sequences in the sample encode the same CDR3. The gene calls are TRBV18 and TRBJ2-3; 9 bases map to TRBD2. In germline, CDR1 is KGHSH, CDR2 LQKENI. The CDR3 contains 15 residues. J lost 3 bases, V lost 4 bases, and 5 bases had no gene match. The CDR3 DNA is TGTGCCAGCTCACAACTAGCGGGTGGGACAGATACGCAGTATTTT. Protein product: CASSQLAGGTDTQYF.

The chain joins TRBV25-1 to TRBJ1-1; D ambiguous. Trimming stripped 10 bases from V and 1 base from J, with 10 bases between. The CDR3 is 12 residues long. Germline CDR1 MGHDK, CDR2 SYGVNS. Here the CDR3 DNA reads TGTGCCACCCGCAGAGAGAACACTGAAGCTTTCTTT. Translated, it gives CATRRENTEAFF.

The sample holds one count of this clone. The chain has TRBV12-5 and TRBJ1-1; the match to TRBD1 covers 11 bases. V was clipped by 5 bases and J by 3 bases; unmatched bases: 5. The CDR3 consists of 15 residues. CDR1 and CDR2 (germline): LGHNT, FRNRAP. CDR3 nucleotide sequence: TGTGCTAGTGGTCCCCCGGGACAGGGGGACACTGAAGCTTTCTTT. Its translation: CASGPPGQGDTEAFF.

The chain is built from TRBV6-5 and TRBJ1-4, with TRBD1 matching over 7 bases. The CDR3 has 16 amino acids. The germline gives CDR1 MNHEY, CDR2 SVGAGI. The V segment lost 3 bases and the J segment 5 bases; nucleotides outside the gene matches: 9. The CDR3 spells CASSYFGRGGNEKLFF. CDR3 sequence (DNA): TGTGCCAGCAGTTATTTTGGCAGGGGGGGGAATGAAAAACTGTTTTTT.

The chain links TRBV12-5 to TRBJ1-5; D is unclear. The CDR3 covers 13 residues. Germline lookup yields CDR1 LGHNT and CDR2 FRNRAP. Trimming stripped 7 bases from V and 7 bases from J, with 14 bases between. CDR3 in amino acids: CASASDSGQPQHF. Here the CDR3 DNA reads TGTGCTAGTGCCTCTGACTCGGGCCAGCCCCAGCATTTT.